A single T cell receptor (beta chain) is shown here with its context. Only in-frame clones appear in the TCRdb table, and some are missing; sequencing was by immunoSEQ multiplex PCR. Of some 210,000 clones detected, about 76% appear once; the ten largest clones hold around 10%. The data stem from a study of blood T cell repertoires in COVID-19. Study background: Both acute and convalescent COVID-19 samples were obtained from the United States, Italy and Spain.

CDR1 and CDR2 from the germline V gene are GTSNPN and SVGIG (reference sequence). The CDR3 length is 14 residues. V shed 1 base and J shed 3 bases, with 11 bases lying between them. The study drew participants aged about 18 to 95 years from roughly 25 US areas. Cohort allocation depended upon clinical history that participants reported. The chain couples TRBV30 to TRBJ2-3, with D maybe TRBD1 (5 bases). The source material was PBMCs or T cells enriched from blood (not recorded which). This TCR was sampled from a woman in her forties or fifties with acute COVID-19. The CDR3 loop reads CAWSGQLGTDTQYF. As DNA, the CDR3 is TGTGCCTGGAGTGGACAGTTGGGAACAGATACGCAGTATTTT.